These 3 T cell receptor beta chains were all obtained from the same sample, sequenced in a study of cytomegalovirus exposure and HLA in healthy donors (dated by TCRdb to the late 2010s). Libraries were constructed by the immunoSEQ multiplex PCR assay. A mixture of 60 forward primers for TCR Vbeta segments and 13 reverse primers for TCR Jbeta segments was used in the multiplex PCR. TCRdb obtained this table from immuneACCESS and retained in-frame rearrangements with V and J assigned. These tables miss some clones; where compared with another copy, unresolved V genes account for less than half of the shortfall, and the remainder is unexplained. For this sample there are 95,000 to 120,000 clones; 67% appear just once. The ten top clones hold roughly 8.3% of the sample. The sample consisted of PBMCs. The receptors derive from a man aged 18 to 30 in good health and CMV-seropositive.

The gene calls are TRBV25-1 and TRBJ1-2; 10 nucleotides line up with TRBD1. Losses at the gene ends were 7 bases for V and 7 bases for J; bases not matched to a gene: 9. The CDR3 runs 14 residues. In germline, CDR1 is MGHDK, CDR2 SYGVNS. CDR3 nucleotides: TGTGCCAGCACAAAGACAGGGGGCGCGGTTGGCTACACCTTC. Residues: CASTKTGGAVGYTF.

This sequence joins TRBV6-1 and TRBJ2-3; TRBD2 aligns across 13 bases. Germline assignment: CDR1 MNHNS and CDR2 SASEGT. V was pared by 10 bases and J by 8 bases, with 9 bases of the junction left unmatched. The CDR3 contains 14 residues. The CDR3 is CATRAGLAGSTQYF. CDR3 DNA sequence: TGTGCCACGAGGGCGGGACTAGCGGGGTCTACGCAGTATTTT.

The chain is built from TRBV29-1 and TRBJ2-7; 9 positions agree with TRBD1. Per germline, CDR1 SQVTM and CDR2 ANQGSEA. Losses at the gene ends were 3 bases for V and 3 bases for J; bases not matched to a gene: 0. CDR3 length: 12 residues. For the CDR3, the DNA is TGCAGCGTTGAGGGACAGGGCTACGAGCAGTACTTC. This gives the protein CSVEGQGYEQYF.